This T cell receptor beta chain was retrieved from a study of cytomegalovirus exposure and HLA in healthy donors. Looking at the study overall: The early release's HLA-typed donors yielded approximately 85 million unique TCRs.

This PCR relied on a set of 60 Vbeta primers and 13 Jbeta primers. Some clones are missing from TCRdb's copy, which holds only in-frame ones; the method was immunoSEQ multiplex PCR. This table holds 75,000 to 95,000 clones, roughly 86% found once. General study results and limits: The study had only CMV serostatus as immune exposure information. Per published reports, the classifier diagnosed cytomegalovirus status with high specificity and sensitivity.

CDR3 size: 16 residues. Germline loops: CDR1 LNHNV, CDR2 YYDKDF (reference sequence). V lost 3 bases and J lost 4; bases outside the gene matches: 6. Regarding this clone: Antigen: not known.

The chain joins TRBV15 to TRBJ2-3; the match to TRBD2 covers 11 bases. This receptor was obtained from a woman between 18 and 30 years old in good health and CMV-seropositive. Sequenced material: PBMCs. CDR3 nucleotides: TGTGCCACCAGCAGGCGCTTAGCGGGGGGGGCAGATACGCAGTATTTT. Translated: CATSRRLAGGADTQYF.